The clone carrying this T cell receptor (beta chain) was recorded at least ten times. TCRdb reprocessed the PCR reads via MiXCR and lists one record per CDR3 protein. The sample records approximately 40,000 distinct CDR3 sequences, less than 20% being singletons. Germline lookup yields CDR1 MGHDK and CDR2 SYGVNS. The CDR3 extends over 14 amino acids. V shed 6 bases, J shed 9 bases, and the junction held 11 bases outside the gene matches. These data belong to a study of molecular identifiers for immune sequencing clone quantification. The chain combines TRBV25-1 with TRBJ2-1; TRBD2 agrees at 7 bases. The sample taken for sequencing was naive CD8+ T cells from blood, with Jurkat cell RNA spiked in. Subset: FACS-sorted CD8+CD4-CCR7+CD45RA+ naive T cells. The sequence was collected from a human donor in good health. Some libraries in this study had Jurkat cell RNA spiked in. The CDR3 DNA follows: TGTGCCAGCAGCGAGAAAGCGATAGCGGGTGAGCAGTTCTTC. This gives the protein CASSEKAIAGEQFF.